The TCR beta chain described here comes from a study of blood T cell repertoires in COVID-19. Study at large: COVID-19 samples, acute and convalescent, were from the United States, Italy and Spain. In each case, the material was cDNA or gDNA derived from T cells, B-cell-depleted T cells, or PBMCs.

Germline V gene sequence: CDR1 MRHNA, CDR2 SNTAGT. CDR3 length equals 16 residues. V lost 2 bases to trimming and J lost 0 bases, with 13 bases between them. Per the study methods: Reference gene primer amplification yielded estimated nucleated cell counts. This table comes from immunoSEQ multiplex PCR, and its TCRdb copy is limited to in-frame clones, with some not included. V and J calls and clone size are those listed in that table; D and trimming were worked out from the DNA. The table has more than 25,000 clones, more than 70% seen once. Sequenced material: peripheral blood. This chain joins TRBV6-4 and TRBJ2-5; D is unresolved. This receptor was taken from an elderly man with active COVID-19. The DNA for the CDR3 is TGTGCCAGCAGTGACCTAGTTCACCTGTACCAAGAGACCCAGTACTTC. Protein sequence: CASSDLVHLYQETQYF.